The 12 T cell receptor beta chains below were found in one sample sequenced in a study of T cells in localized non-small cell lung cancer. Produced via immunoSEQ multiplex PCR; TCRdb's table is partial and in-frame only. The top ten clones hold about 4% of a sample with about 40,000 clones, around 86% of them seen once. This specimen consisted of peripheral blood, obtained before any cancer treatment. The receptor source for this set is a man aged 18 to 49 with stage I lung adenocarcinoma.

The rearrangement links TRBV5-4 to TRBJ2-7, with D unresolved. This CDR3 is built from 15 residues. The V end lost 0 bases, the J end lost 6 bases, and 16 bases lay between the germline ends. The germline CDR1 and CDR2 sequences are SGHNT and YYREEE (reference sequence). Here the CDR3 reads CASSLGSGYLGEQYF. CDR3 DNA: TGTGCCAGCAGCTTGGGGTCAGGCTACCTGGGCGAGCAGTACTTC.

The gene calls are TRBV2 and TRBJ2-7; 7 nucleotides line up with TRBD2. After removal of 4 bases from V and 2 bases from J, the junction contained 5 bases not matched to a gene. Germline assignment: CDR1 SNHLY and CDR2 FYNNEI. This CDR3 has 14 amino acids. This chain's CDR3 is CASSVTSVAYEQYF. Here the CDR3 DNA reads TGTGCCAGCAGTGTCACTAGCGTAGCCTACGAGCAGTACTTC.

This chain links TRBV7-2 with TRBJ1-3; tentatively, D is TRBD1 (6 bases). The CDR3 is made up of 16 amino acids. The V gene lost 5 bases and the J gene lost 0 bases, with 14 bases spanning the gap. Germline loops: CDR1 SGHTA, CDR2 FQGNSA. For the CDR3, the DNA is TGTGCCAGCAGCCTTTCAGGACAGAGCTCTGGAAACACCATATATTTT. Protein sequence: CASSLSGQSSGNTIYF.

In its sample, this clone ranks as medium-sized. The chain links TRBV28 to TRBJ1-6, with 9 bases matching TRBD1. V lost 6 bases, J lost 6 bases, and 6 bases stayed unmatched. The CDR3 sequence is 15 residues long. The germline V gene has CDR1 MDHEN and CDR2 SYDVKM. CDR3 in DNA: TGTGCCAGCAGCACCGGGACAGGGACTAATTCACCCCTCCACTTT. Its translation is CASSTGTGTNSPLHF.

Written as DNA, the CDR3 is TGTGCCAGCAGCTTATCGGGAGGGAGGAACACTGAAGCTTTCTTT. This gives the protein CASSLSGGRNTEAFF. This chain links TRBV11-2 with TRBJ1-1; D ambiguous. CDR3 length: 15 amino acids. Germline CDR1 reads SGHAT; CDR2 reads FQNNGV. With 2 bases removed from V and 1 base from J, the gap between germline ends came to 11 bases.

The chain uses TRBV19 and TRBJ1-1, with D perhaps matching TRBD1 (5 bases). Germline CDR1 is LNHDA and CDR2 is SQIVND (reference sequence). This CDR3 is built from 14 residues. Trimming cost V 5 bases and J 3 bases, with 13 bases left between them. The CDR3 region has the DNA TGTGCCAGTAGTCTGCCGGGGGTCTACACTGAAGCTTTCTTT. It yields the protein CASSLPGVYTEAFF. The whole variable domain, remainder taken from reference TRBV19 and TRBJ1-1, is DGGITQSPKYLFRKEGQNVTLSCEQNLNHDAMYWYRQDPGQGLRLIYYSQIVNDFQKGDIAEGYSVSREKKESFPLTVTSAQKNPTAFYLCASSLPGVYTEAFFGQGTRLTVV.

V is TRBV6-5 and J is TRBJ1-5, with D unclear. The CDR3 length is 16 residues. From germline, CDR1 is MNHEY and CDR2 SVGAGI. With 4 bases removed from V and 5 bases from J, the gap between germline ends came to 18 bases. CDR3 residues: CASSSVGYRRDQPQHF. DNA for the CDR3: TGTGCCAGCAGTTCGGTCGGCTATAGGCGGGATCAGCCCCAGCATTTT.

The J gene is TRBJ1-1, the V gene TRBV6-5; no clear D gene. The CDR3 has 14 amino acids. CDR1 and CDR2 (germline): MNHEY, SVGAGI. The V end lost 0 bases, the J end lost 4 bases, and 9 bases lay between the germline ends. CDR3 protein: CASSYSQVATEAFF. As DNA, the CDR3 is TGTGCCAGCAGTTACTCGCAGGTTGCCACTGAAGCTTTCTTT.

The chain has TRBV4-3 and TRBJ2-3; tentatively, D is TRBD2 (5 bases). This CDR3 region has 15 residues. Germline V lookup: CDR1 LGHNA, CDR2 YSLEER. Trimming left V 0 bases short and J 1 base short, with 8 bases between. DNA of the CDR3: TGCGCCAGCAGCCAAGATAACGGGGGCACAGATACGCAGTATTTT. It specifies CASSQDNGGTDTQYF.

The rearrangement links TRBV7-9 to TRBJ2-2; either TRBD1 or TRBD2 may supply D (5 bases each). The CDR3 covers 16 residues. V was cut by 7 bases and J by 0 bases, with 15 bases left in between. The germline gives CDR1 SEHNR, CDR2 FQNEAQ (reference sequence). This CDR3 reads CASKSPGAANTGELFF. The CDR3 region has the DNA TGTGCCAGCAAGTCCCCCGGGGCAGCGAACACCGGGGAGCTGTTTTTT.

This chain joins TRBV7-2 and TRBJ2-7; D is unresolved. From germline, CDR1 is SGHTA and CDR2 FQGNSA. CDR3 length equals 13 residues. Trimming cost V 9 bases and J 0 bases, with 12 bases left between them. The CDR3 sequence: CASGRSSSYEQYF. As DNA, the CDR3 is TGTGCCAGTGGACGGTCAAGCTCCTACGAGCAGTACTTC.

This clone was seen a few times. This rearrangement joins TRBV6-1 to TRBJ2-7, with D perhaps TRBD1 (5 bases). The CDR3 runs to 13 residues. Germline V lookup: CDR1 MNHNS, CDR2 SASEGT. Trimming left V 7 bases short and J 1 base short, with 11 bases between. The CDR3 DNA reads as TGTGCCAGCAACTTGGCAGGGTCCTACGAGCAGTACTTC. This sequence encodes CASNLAGSYEQYF.